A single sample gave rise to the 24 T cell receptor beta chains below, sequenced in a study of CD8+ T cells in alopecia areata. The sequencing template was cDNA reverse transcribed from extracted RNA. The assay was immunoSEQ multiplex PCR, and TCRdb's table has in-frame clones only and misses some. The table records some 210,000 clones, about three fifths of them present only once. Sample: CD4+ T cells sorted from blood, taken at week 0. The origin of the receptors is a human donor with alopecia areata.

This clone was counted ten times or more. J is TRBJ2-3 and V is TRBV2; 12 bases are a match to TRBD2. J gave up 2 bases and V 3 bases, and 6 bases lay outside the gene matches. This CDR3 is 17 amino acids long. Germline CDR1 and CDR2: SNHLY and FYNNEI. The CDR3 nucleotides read TGTGCCAGCAGTGACCGACTAGCGGGGGATTTCACAGATACGCAGTATTTT. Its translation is CASSDRLAGDFTDTQYF.

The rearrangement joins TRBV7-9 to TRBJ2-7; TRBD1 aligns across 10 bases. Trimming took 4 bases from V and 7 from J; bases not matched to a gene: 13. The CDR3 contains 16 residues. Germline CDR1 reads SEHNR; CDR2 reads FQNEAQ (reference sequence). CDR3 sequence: CASSSPTGGLSEEQYF. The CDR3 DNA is TGTGCCAGCAGCTCACCGACAGGGGGCTTGTCTGAGGAGCAGTACTTC.

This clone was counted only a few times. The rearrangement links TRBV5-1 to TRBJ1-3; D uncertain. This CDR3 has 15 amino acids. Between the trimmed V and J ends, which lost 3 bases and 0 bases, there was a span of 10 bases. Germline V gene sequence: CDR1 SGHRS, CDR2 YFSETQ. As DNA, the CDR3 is TGCGCCAGCAGCTCCGGGGATTTCTCTGGAAACACCATATATTTT. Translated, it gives CASSSGDFSGNTIYF.

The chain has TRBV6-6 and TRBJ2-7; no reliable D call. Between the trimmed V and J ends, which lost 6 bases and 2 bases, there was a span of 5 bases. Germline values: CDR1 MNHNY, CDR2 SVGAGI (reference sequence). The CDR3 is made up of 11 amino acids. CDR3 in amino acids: CASSQTYEQYF. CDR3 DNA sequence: TGTGCCAGCAGCCAAACCTACGAGCAGTACTTC.

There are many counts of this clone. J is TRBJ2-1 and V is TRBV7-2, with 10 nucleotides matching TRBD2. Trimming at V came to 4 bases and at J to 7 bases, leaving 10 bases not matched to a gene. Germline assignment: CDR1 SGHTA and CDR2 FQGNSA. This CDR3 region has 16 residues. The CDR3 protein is CASSSPSGRLGNEQFF. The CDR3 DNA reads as TGTGCCAGCAGCTCACCTAGCGGGAGACTCGGGAATGAGCAGTTCTTC.

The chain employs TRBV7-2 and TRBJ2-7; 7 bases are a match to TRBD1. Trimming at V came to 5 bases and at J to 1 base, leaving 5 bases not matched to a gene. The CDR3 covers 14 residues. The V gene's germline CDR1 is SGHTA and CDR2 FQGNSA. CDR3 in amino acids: CASSPGTVSYEQYF. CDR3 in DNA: TGTGCCAGCAGCCCGGGGACAGTTTCCTACGAGCAGTACTTC.

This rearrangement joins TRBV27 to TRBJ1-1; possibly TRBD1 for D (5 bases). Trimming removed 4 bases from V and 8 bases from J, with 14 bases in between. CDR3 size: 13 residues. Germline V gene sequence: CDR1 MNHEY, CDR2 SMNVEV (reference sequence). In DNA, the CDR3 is TGTGCCAGCAGTTCCCATCAGGGAGGCGAAGCTTTCTTT. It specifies CASSSHQGGEAFF.

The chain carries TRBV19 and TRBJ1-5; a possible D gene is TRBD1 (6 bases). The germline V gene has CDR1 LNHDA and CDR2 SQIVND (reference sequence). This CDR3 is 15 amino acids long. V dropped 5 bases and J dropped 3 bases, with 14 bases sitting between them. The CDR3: CASSPIRGLNQPQHF. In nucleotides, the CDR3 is TGTGCCAGTAGTCCCATCAGGGGCCTCAATCAGCCCCAGCATTTT.

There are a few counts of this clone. CDR3 bases: TGTGCCAGCTCACCAGAACTGATGAACACTGAAGCTTTCTTT. Amino acid sequence: CASSPELMNTEAFF. The gene calls are TRBV18 and TRBJ1-1; D is undetermined. The CDR3 loop spans 14 amino acids. Germline values: CDR1 KGHSH, CDR2 LQKENI. V gave up 2 bases and J gave up 0 bases, with 7 bases separating them.

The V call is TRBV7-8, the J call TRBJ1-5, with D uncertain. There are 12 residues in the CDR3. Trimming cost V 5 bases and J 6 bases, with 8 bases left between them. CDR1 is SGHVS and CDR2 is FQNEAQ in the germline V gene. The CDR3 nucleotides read TGTGCCAGCAGCCTAGTCCGTCAGCCCCAGCATTTT. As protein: CASSLVRQPQHF.

The CDR3 loop is CASSVEVGVGYTF. CDR3 DNA sequence: TGTGCCAGCAGCGTAGAGGTGGGGGTTGGCTACACCTTC. This rearrangement joins TRBV9 to TRBJ1-2; a possible D gene is TRBD1 (5 bases). The CDR3 runs 13 residues. The V gene's germline CDR1 is SGDLS and CDR2 YYNGEE. The ends were cut back, 0 bases at V and 7 bases at J, with 10 bases in the middle.

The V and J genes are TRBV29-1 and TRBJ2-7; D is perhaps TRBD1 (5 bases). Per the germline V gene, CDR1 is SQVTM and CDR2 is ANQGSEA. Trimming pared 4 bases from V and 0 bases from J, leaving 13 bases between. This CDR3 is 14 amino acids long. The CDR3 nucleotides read TGCAGCGTTGGACAGACGAGCAGCTCCTACGAGCAGTACTTC. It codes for CSVGQTSSSYEQYF.

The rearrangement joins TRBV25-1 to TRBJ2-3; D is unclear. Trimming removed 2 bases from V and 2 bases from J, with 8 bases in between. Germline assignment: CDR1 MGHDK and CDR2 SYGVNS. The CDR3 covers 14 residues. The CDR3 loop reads CASSEDLNTDTQYF. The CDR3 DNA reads TGTGCCAGCAGTGAAGATCTGAACACAGATACGCAGTATTTT.

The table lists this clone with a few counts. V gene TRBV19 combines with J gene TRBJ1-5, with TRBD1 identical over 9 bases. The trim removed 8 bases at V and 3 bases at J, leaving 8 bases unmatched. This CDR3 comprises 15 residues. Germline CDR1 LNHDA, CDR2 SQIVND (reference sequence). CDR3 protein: CASAERTGDNQPQHF. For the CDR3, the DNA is TGTGCCAGTGCTGAAAGGACAGGGGACAATCAGCCCCAGCATTTT.

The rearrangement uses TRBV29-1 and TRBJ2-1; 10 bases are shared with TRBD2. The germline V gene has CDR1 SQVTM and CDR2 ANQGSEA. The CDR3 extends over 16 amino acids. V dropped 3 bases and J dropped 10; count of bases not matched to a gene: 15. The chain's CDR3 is CSVDRLQREGLGEQFF. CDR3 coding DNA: TGCAGCGTTGACCGGCTTCAGCGGGAGGGCCTCGGGGAGCAGTTCTTC.

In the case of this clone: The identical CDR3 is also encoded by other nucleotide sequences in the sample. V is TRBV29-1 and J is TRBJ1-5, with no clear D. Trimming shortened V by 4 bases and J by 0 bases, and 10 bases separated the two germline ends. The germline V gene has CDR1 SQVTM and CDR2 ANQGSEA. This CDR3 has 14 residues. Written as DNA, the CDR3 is TGCAGCGTTGTTTTTGGATTTAGCAATCAGCCCCAGCATTTT. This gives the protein CSVVFGFSNQPQHF.

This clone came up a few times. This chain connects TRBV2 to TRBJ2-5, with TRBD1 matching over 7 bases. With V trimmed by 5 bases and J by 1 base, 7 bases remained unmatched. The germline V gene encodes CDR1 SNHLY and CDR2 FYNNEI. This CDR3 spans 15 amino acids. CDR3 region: CASSRVRDSQETQYF. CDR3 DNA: TGTGCCAGCAGTAGAGTCCGGGACAGCCAAGAGACCCAGTACTTC.

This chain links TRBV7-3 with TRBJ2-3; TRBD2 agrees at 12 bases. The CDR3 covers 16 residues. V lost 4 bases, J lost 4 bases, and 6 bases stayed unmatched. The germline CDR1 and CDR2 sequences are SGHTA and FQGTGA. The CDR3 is CASSSLLAGGPDTQYF. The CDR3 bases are TGTGCCAGCAGCTCATTACTAGCGGGAGGACCAGATACGCAGTATTTT.

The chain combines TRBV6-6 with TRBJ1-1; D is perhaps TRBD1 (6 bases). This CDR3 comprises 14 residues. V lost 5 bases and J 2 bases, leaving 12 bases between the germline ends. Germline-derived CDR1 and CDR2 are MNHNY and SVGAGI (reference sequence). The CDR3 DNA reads TGTGCCAGCAGTGTAGGACAGACTAACACTGAAGCTTTCTTT. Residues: CASSVGQTNTEAFF.

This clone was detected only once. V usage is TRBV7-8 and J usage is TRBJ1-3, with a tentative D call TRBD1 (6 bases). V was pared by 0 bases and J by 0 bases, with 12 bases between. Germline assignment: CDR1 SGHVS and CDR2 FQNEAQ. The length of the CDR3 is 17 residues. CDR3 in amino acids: CASSLAGPGVSGNTIYF. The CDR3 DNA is TGTGCCAGCAGCTTAGCGGGACCAGGGGTCTCTGGAAACACCATATATTTT.

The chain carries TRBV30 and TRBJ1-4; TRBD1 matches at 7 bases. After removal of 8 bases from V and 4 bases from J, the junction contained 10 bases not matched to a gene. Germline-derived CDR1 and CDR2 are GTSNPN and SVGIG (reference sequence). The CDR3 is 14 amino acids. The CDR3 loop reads CAQEEGQFNEKLFF. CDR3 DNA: TGTGCCCAAGAAGAGGGACAGTTTAATGAAAAACTGTTTTTT. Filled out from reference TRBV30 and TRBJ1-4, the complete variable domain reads SQTIHQWPATLVQPVGSPLSLECTVEGTSNPNLYWYRQAAGRGLQLLFYSVGIGQISSEVPQNLSASRPQDRQFILSSKKLLLSDSGFYLCAQEEGQFNEKLFFGSGTQLSVL.

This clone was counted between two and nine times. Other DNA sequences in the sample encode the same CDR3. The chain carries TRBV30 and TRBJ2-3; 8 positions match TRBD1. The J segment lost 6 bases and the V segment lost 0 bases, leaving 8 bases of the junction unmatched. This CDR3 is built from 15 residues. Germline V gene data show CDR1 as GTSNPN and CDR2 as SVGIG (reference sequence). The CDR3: CAWSVGQGARDTQYF. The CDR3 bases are TGTGCCTGGAGTGTAGGGCAGGGGGCCCGGGATACGCAGTATTTT.

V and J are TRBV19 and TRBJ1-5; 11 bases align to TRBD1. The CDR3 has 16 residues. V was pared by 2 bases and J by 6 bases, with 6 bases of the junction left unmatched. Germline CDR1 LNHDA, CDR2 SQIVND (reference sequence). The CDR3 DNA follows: TGTGCCAGTAGTATACCGGGACAGGGGGAAGGTCAGCCCCAGCATTTT. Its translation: CASSIPGQGEGQPQHF.

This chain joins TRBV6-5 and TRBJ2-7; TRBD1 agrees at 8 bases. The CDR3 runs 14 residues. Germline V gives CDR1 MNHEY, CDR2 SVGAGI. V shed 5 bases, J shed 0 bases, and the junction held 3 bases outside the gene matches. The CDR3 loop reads CASSRTGNSYEQYF. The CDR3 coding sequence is TGTGCCAGCAGTCGGACAGGGAACTCCTACGAGCAGTACTTC.